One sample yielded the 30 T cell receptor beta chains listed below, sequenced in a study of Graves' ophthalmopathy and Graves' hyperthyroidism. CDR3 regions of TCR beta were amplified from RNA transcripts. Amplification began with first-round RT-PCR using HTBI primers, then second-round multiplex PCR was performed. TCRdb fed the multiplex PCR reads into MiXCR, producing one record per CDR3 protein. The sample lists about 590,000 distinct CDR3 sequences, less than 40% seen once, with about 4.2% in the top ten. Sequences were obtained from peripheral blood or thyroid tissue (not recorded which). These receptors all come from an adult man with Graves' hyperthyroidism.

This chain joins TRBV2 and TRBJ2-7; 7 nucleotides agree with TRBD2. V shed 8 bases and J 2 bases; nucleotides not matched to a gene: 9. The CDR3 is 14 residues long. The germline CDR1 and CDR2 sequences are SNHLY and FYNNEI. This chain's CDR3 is CASARGVGTYEQYF. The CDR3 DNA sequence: TGTGCCAGCGCTCGGGGGGTTGGGACCTACGAGCAGTACTTC.

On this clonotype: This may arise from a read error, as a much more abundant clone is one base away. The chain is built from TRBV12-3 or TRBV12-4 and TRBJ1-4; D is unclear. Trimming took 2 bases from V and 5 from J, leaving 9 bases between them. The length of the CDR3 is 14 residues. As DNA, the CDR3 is TGTGCCAGCAGTTTAAGGGCGGTAAATGAAAAACTGTTTTTT. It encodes CASSLRAVNEKLFF.

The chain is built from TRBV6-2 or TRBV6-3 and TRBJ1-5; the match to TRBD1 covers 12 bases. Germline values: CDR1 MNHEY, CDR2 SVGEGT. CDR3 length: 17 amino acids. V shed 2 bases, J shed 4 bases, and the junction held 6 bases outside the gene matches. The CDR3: CASSYRDRGRGNQPQHF. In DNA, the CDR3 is TGTGCCAGCAGTTACCGGGACAGGGGGCGCGGAAATCAGCCCCAGCATTTT.

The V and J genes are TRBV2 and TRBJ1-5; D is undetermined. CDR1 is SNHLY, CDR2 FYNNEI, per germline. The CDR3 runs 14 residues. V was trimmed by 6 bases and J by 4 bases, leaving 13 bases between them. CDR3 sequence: CASSSMGFNQPQHF. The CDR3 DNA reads TGTGCCAGCAGCTCAATGGGGTTTAATCAGCCCCAGCATTTT.

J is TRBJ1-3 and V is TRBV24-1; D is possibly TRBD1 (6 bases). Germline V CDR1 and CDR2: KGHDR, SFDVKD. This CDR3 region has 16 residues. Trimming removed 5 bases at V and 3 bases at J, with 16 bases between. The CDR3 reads CATSGDNSTLGNTIYF. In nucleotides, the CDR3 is TGTGCCACCAGTGGGGACAATTCCACCCTTGGAAACACCATATATTTT.

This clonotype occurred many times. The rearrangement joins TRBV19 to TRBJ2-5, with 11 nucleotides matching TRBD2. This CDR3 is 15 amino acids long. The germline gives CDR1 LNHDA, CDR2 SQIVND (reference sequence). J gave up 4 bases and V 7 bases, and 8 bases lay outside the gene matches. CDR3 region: CASIRTGTSGETQYF. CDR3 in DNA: TGTGCCAGTATCCGGACCGGGACTAGCGGAGAGACCCAGTACTTC.

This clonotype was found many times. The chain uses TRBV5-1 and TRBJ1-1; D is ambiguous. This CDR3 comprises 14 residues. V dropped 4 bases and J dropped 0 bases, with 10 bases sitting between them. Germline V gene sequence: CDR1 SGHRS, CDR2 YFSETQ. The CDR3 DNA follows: TGCGCCAGCAGCACGGGCGGACTGAACACTGAAGCTTTCTTT. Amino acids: CASSTGGLNTEAFF.

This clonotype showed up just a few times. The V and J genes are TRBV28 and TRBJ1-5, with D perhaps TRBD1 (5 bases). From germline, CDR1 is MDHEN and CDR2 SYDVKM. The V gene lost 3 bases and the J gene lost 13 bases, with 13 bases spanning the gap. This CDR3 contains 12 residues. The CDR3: CASSFLGRTQHF. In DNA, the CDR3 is TGTGCCAGCAGTTTTTTGGGGAGGACACAGCATTTT. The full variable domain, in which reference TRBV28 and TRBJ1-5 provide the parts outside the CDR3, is DVKVTQSSRYLVKRTGEKVFLECVQDMDHENMFWYRQDPGLGLRLIYFSYDVKMKEKGDIPEGYSVSREKKERFSLILESASTNQTSMYLCASSFLGRTQHFGDGTRLSIL.

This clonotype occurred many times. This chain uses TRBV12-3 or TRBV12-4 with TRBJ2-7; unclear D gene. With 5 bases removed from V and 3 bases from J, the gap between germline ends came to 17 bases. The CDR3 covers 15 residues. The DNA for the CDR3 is TGTGCCAGCAGTCTTCAGGCGCCCCTGGGCTACGAGCAGTACTTC. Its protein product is CASSLQAPLGYEQYF.

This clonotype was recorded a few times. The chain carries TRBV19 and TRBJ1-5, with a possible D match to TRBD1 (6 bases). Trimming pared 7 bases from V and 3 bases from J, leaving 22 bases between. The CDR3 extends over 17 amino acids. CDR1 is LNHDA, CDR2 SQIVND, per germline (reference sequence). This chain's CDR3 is CASTRGGGRFDNQPQHF. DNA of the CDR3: TGTGCCAGTACCCGAGGAGGGGGACGATTCGACAATCAGCCCCAGCATTTT.

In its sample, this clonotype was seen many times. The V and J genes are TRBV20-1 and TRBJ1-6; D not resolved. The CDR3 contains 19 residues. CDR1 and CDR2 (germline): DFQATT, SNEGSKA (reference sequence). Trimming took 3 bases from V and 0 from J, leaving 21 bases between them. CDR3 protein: CSASSGLGPSSSYNSPLHF. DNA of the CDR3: TGCAGTGCTAGTTCCGGGCTTGGGCCCTCGAGCTCCTATAATTCACCCCTCCACTTT.

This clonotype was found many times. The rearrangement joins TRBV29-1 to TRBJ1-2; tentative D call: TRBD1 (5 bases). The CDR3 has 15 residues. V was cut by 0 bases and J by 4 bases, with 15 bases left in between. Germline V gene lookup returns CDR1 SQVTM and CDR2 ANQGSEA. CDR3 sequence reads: CSVEDDSLDLYGYTF. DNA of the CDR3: TGCAGCGTTGAAGATGACAGCCTTGATCTCTATGGCTACACCTTC.

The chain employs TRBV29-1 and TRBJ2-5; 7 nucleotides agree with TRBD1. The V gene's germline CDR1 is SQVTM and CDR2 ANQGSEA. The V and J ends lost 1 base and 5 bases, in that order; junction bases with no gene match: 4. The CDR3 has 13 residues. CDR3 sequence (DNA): TGCAGCGTTGAAGTAGGGGGCACGGAGACCCAGTACTTC. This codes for CSVEVGGTETQYF.

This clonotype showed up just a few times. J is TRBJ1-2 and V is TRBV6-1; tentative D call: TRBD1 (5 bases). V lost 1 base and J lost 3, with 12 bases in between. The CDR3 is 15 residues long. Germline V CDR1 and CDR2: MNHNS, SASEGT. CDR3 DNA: TGTGCCAGCAGTGAAGAGAGCAGGGCGTACTATGGCTACACCTTC. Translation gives CASSEESRAYYGYTF.

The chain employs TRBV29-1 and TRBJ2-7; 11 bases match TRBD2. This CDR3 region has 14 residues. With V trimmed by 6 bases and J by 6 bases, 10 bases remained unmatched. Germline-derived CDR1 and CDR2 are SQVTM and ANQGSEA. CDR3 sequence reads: CSVTRLAGSFEQYF. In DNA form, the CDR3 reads TGCAGCGTCACTCGACTAGCGGGATCTTTCGAGCAGTACTTC.

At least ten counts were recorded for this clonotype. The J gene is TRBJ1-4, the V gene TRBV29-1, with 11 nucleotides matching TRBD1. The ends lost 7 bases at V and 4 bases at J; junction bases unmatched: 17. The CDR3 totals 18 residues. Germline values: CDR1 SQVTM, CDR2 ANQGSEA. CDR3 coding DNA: TGCAGCGCCCTGTCTGGGACAGGGGGGTTCGGGGGTAATGAAAAACTGTTTTTT. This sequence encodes CSALSGTGGFGGNEKLFF.

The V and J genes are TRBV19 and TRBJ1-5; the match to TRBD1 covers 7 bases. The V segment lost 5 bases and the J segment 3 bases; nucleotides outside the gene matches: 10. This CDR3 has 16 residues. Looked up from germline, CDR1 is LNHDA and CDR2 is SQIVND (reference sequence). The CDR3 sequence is CASSPLPTGLNQPQHF. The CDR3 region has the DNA TGTGCCAGTAGTCCACTCCCGACAGGGCTCAATCAGCCCCAGCATTTT.

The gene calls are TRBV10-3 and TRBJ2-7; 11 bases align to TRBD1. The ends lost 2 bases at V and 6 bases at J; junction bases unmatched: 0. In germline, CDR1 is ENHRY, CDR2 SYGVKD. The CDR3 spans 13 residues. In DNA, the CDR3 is TGTGCCATCAGTGAGGGGACAGGGGGCGAGCAGTACTTC. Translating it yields CAISEGTGGEQYF.

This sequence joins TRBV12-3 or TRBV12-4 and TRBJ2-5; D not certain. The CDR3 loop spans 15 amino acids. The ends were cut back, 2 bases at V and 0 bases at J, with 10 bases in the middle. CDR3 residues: CASSLNKNNQETQYF. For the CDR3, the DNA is TGTGCCAGCAGTTTAAATAAGAATAACCAAGAGACCCAGTACTTC.

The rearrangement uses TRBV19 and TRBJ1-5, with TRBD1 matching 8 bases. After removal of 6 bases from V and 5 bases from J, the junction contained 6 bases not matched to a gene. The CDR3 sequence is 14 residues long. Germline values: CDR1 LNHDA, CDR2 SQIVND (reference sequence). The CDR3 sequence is CASRRGQVYQPQHF. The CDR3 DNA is TGTGCCAGTAGGCGGGGACAGGTATATCAGCCCCAGCATTTT.

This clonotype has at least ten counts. The CDR3 loop reads CASERDRSYGYTF. Written as DNA, the CDR3 is TGTGCCAGCGAGCGGGACAGATCCTATGGCTACACCTTC. The chain couples TRBV7-9 to TRBJ1-2; the match to TRBD1 covers 7 bases. CDR3 length: 13 amino acids. Germline V gene lookup returns CDR1 SEHNR and CDR2 FQNEAQ (reference sequence). V lost 8 bases to trimming and J lost 4 bases; unmatched junction nucleotides: 7.

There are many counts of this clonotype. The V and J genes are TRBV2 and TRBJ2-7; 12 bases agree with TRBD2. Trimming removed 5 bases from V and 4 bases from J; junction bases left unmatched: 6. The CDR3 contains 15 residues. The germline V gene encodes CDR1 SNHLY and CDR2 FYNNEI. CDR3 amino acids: CASSKLAGGDYEQYF. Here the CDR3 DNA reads TGTGCCAGCAGTAAACTAGCGGGAGGTGATTACGAGCAGTACTTC. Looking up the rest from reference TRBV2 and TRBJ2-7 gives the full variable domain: EPEVTQTPSHQVTQMGQEVILRCVPISNHLYFYWYRQILGQKVEFLVSFYNNEISEKSEIFDDQFSVERPDGSNFTLKIRSTKLEDSAMYFCASSKLAGGDYEQYFGPGTRLTVT.

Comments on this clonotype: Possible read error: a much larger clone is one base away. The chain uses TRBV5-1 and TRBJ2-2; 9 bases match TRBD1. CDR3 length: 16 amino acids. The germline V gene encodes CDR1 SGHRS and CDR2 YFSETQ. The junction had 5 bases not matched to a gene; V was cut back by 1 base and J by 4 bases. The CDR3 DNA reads TGCGCCAGCAGCTTGACAGGGGGCATAAGCACCGGGGAGCTGTTTTTT. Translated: CASSLTGGISTGELFF.

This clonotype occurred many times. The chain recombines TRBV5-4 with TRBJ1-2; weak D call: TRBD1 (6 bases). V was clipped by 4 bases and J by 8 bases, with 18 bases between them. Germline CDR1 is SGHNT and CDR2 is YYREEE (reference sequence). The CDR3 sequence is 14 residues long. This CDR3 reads CASSTPGQFWGYTF. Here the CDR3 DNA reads TGTGCCAGCAGCACACCCGGACAGTTCTGGGGCTACACCTTC.

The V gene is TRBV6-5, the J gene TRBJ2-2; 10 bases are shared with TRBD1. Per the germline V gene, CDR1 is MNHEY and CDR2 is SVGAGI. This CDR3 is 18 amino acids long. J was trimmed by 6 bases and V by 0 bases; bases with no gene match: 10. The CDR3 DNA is TGTGCCAGCAGTTACTCGGGTGACAGGGGGCGTAAATCCGGGGAGCTGTTTTTT. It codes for CASSYSGDRGRKSGELFF.

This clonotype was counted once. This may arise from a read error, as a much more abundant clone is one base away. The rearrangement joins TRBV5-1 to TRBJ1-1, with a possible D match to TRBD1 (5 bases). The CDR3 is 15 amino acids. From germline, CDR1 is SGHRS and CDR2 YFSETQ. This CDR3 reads CATSLEVVQATEAFF. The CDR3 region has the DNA TGCGCCACCAGCTTGGAGGTAGTACAGGCCACTGAAGCTTTCTTT.

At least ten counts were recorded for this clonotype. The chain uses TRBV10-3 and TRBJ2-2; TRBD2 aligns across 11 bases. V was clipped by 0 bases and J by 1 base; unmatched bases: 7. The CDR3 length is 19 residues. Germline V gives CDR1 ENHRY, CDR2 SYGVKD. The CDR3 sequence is CAISESETSGALNTGELFF. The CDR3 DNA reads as TGTGCCATCAGTGAGTCGGAGACTAGCGGGGCCTTGAACACCGGGGAGCTGTTTTTT.

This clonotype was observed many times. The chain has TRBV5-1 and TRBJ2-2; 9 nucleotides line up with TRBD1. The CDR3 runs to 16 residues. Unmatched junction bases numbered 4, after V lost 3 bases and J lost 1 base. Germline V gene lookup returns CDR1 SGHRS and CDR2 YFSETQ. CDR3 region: CASSWGQGRNTGELFF. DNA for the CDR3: TGCGCCAGCAGCTGGGGACAGGGTAGGAACACCGGGGAGCTGTTTTTT.

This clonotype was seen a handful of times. This chain's CDR3 is CASSLRGQGHWGSNTGELFF. CDR3 bases: TGCGCCAGCAGCTTGAGGGGCCAGGGTCATTGGGGCTCGAACACCGGGGAGCTGTTTTTT. The chain has TRBV5-1 and TRBJ2-2, with TRBD1 as a possible D gene (5 bases). Trimming took 1 base from V and 0 from J, leaving 22 bases between them. Germline values: CDR1 SGHRS, CDR2 YFSETQ. The CDR3 runs to 20 residues.

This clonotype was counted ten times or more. CDR3 in amino acids: CAISRQGEVAQYF. CDR3 nucleotide sequence: TGTGCCATCAGTAGACAGGGAGAGGTGGCCCAGTACTTC. The chain carries TRBV10-3 and TRBJ2-5; 7 bases fit TRBD1. The CDR3 has 13 residues. The V gene end was trimmed by 5 bases and the J gene end by 9 bases; junction bases not matched to a gene: 9. From germline, CDR1 is ENHRY and CDR2 SYGVKD.